This record covers a single TCR beta chain. As yet, its antigen is unknown. V gave up 5 bases and J gave up 5 bases; unmatched junction bases: 13. Per the germline V gene, CDR1 is SNHLY and CDR2 is FYNNEI. CDR3 length equals 16 residues. The data were taken from a study of shared clonotypes between healthy human individuals. Study findings and constraints: Relative to memory subsets, naive subsets generally showed larger estimated richness. A few donors showed sharing of around 5% of naive CD4 clonotypes.

Terminally differentiated effector memory CD45RA+ cells were left out of the naive CD8 fraction, which was CD45RO-negative and positively selected for CCR7. Original analysis: ImmunoSEQ gave junction-only sequences without quality scores, so filtering differed. Repertoires were generated with immunoSEQ multiplex PCR, while TCRdb's copy carries only in-frame clones and drops some. The D gene and trimming were derived from the DNA, and the V and J assignments and clone size from that table. The sample lists hundreds of thousands of clones, roughly 95% seen once, with around 0.11% in the top ten. The rearrangement joins TRBV2 to TRBJ2-7; TRBD1 matches at 9 bases. Material for sequencing was naive CD8+ T cells sorted from blood. The TCR originated in a woman in her twenties or thirties in good health. CDR3 coding DNA: TGTGCCAGCAGTAATATCCCGGGACAGGGTTCGGACGAGCAGTACTTC. Translated: CASSNIPGQGSDEQYF. The variable domain in full, with the rest retrieved from reference TRBV2 and TRBJ2-7, is EPEVTQTPSHQVTQMGQEVILRCVPISNHLYFYWYRQILGQKVEFLVSFYNNEISEKSEIFDDQFSVERPDGSNFTLKIRSTKLEDSAMYFCASSNIPGQGSDEQYFGPGTRLTVT.